This T cell receptor beta chain was recovered during a study of OX40 agonist ivuxolimab in advanced cancers. For the study at large: The study gave patients intravenous ivuxolimab at 0.01 to 10 mg/kg every 2 weeks. From 23 to 79 years was the age range, with a mean of roughly 64 years, and 65% to 90% were male. Study-wide results and caveats: Normalized expansion of T-cell clones was also low for some nonresponders. Determination of antigen specificity was not performed for the expanded peripheral T cells.

Germline lookup yields CDR1 LGHNT and CDR2 FRNRAP. The V gene end was trimmed by 1 base and the J gene end by 4 bases; junction bases not matched to a gene: 3. This CDR3 is 14 amino acids long. Method: immunoSEQ multiplex PCR; TCRdb's copy keeps in-frame clones and lacks some. Of about 48,000 clones listed, roughly 84% are singletons. Concerning this clone itself: The antigen is undetermined.

The material sequenced was CD4+ or CD8+ T cells sorted from blood, taken in a trial of the OX40 agonist ivuxolimab. The gene calls are TRBV12-5 and TRBJ1-1; TRBD1 matches 7 bases. This TCR was sampled from an adult with an advanced solid tumor such as melanoma, head and neck, liver or kidney cancer. The chain's CDR3 is CASGLETGFTEAFF. Here the CDR3 DNA reads TGTGCTAGTGGTTTGGAGACAGGGTTCACTGAAGCTTTCTTT.